This T cell receptor (beta chain) was recovered during a study of cytomegalovirus exposure and HLA in healthy donors. Study-level background: Earlier, 150 million to 200 million T cells were analyzed, and about 120 million unique TCR beta sequences were found among them.

The PCR ran on 60 Vbeta and 13 Jbeta primers. Only in-frame clones appear in the TCRdb table, and some are missing; sequencing was by immunoSEQ multiplex PCR. The sample shows about 210,000 clones, over 80% of them seen only once. There are 15 residues in the CDR3. Germline CDR1 reads LNHDA; CDR2 reads SQIVND (reference sequence). V shed 7 bases, J shed 0 bases, and the junction held 5 bases outside the gene matches. Sequenced sample: PBMCs. V gene TRBV19 combines with J gene TRBJ1-3; 8 nucleotides line up with TRBD1. This TCR derives from a woman in her forties or fifties in good health and CMV-seropositive. DNA for the CDR3: TGTGCCAGTACTCCGGACAGGGACTCTGGAAACACCATATATTTT. Its translation is CASTPDRDSGNTIYF.